Below are 19 T cell receptor beta chains sequenced from a single sample in a study of T cell responses to AZD1222 COVID-19 vaccine. The table came from immunoSEQ multiplex PCR; TCRdb's copy has only in-frame clones and leaves some out. Among about 160,000 clones listed, 91% were seen once. Sequenced material: peripheral blood, taken on day 0 of AZD1222 vaccination. The receptors come from an adult in good health.

The gene calls are TRBV27 and TRBJ1-4; possible D gene TRBD1, 5 bases. CDR3 length: 16 amino acids. With 4 bases removed from V and 4 bases from J, the gap between germline ends came to 16 bases. Germline V gives CDR1 MNHEY, CDR2 SMNVEV (reference sequence). CDR3 region: CASSSLSGTGNEKLFF. CDR3 DNA sequence: TGTGCCAGCAGTTCCCTCTCCGGGACGGGTAATGAAAAACTGTTTTTT. Complete variable domain (other parts from reference TRBV27 and TRBJ1-4): EAQVTQNPRYLITVTGKKLTVTCSQNMNHEYMSWYRQDPGLGLRQIYYSMNVEVTDKGDVPEGYKVSRKEKRNFPLILESPSPNQTSLYFCASSSLSGTGNEKLFFGSGTQLSVL.

The chain uses TRBV9 and TRBJ1-1; perhaps TRBD1 as D (5 bases). Trimming took off 0 bases at V and 0 bases at J, with 9 bases between the two ends. This CDR3 has 15 residues. Germline V gives CDR1 SGDLS, CDR2 YYNGEE. This chain's CDR3 is CASSVGGLLNTEAFF. For the CDR3, the DNA is TGTGCCAGCAGCGTAGGGGGACTGCTGAACACTGAAGCTTTCTTT.

V is TRBV11-3 and J is TRBJ2-7; D is undetermined. V was clipped by 8 bases and J by 4 bases, with 12 bases between them. This CDR3 has 12 amino acids. Germline CDR1 SGHNT, CDR2 YENEEA. The CDR3 DNA is TGTGCCAGCGGGCGGCTAGATTACGAGCAGTACTTC. It codes for CASGRLDYEQYF.

V and J are TRBV5-1 and TRBJ2-4; D possibly matches TRBD1 or TRBD2 (6 bases each). Deletions cut 3 bases from V and 2 bases from J, with 12 bases between. The CDR3 spans 15 residues. Germline lookup yields CDR1 SGHRS and CDR2 YFSETQ. The DNA for the CDR3 is TGCGCCAGCAGCTCTCTAGGGGGGACCAAAAACATTCAGTACTTC. Its protein product is CASSSLGGTKNIQYF.

The chain recombines TRBV28 with TRBJ1-6; D might be TRBD1 (5 bases). Trimming took off 5 bases at V and 1 base at J, with 12 bases between the two ends. The CDR3 sequence is 16 residues long. Germline V gene data show CDR1 as MDHEN and CDR2 as SYDVKM. CDR3 protein: CASSGHGWSYNSPLHF. The DNA of the CDR3 is TGTGCCAGCAGTGGACATGGGTGGTCCTATAATTCACCCCTCCACTTT.

This clone came up once. This rearrangement joins TRBV4-2 to TRBJ2-3, with 7 bases identical to TRBD2. The J segment lost 2 bases and the V segment lost 0 bases, leaving 8 bases of the junction unmatched. CDR3 length: 17 residues. From germline, CDR1 is LGHNA and CDR2 YNFKEQ. The CDR3: CASSQEAQRGVTDTQYF. In DNA form, the CDR3 reads TGTGCCAGCAGCCAAGAGGCCCAGCGGGGCGTCACAGATACGCAGTATTTT.

V is TRBV19 and J is TRBJ1-2, with a possible D match to TRBD1 (5 bases). V lost 1 base to trimming and J lost 7 bases, with 7 bases between them. Germline V lookup: CDR1 LNHDA, CDR2 SQIVND (reference sequence). This CDR3 contains 12 residues. The CDR3 loop is CASSIVGGGYTF. CDR3 bases: TGTGCCAGTAGTATAGTGGGGGGTGGCTACACCTTC.

The gene calls are TRBV2 and TRBJ2-7; D may match TRBD1 or TRBD2 (5 bases each). Germline assignment: CDR1 SNHLY and CDR2 FYNNEI. Trimming cost V 6 bases and J 3 bases, with 18 bases left between them. This CDR3 is built from 15 residues. CDR3 sequence: CASSRDRGPVYEQYF. CDR3 bases: TGTGCCAGCAGCCGGGACCGCGGACCCGTCTACGAGCAGTACTTC.

The genes are TRBV2 and TRBJ2-2, with 7 nucleotides matching TRBD2. Germline-derived CDR1 and CDR2 are SNHLY and FYNNEI. V shed 9 bases, J shed 5 bases, and the junction held 12 bases outside the gene matches. The CDR3 consists of 15 residues. CDR3: CASEGPSGITGELFF. The CDR3, as DNA: TGTGCCAGTGAGGGTCCTAGCGGTATTACCGGGGAGCTGTTTTTT.

This chain connects TRBV6-2 or TRBV6-3 to TRBJ1-2; D unclear. The CDR3 is 13 residues long. Trimming shortened V by 10 bases and J by 5 bases, and 17 bases separated the two germline ends. Germline V lookup: CDR1 MNHEY, CDR2 SVGEGT. In nucleotides, the CDR3 is TGTGCCACCCGCCCGGCGGGTCAATATGGCTACACCTTC. Protein product: CATRPAGQYGYTF.

The chain combines TRBV28 with TRBJ1-5; 7 nucleotides match TRBD1. Per the germline V gene, CDR1 is MDHEN and CDR2 is SYDVKM. The V and J ends lost 7 bases and 1 base, in that order; junction bases with no gene match: 13. The CDR3 consists of 17 residues. CDR3 sequence (DNA): TGTGCCAGCAAAAGACAGGGTGGTTTAAGGAGCAATCAGCCCCAGCATTTT. It yields the protein CASKRQGGLRSNQPQHF.

The chain uses TRBV7-9 and TRBJ2-7; D uncertain. The CDR3 is 14 amino acids. The V gene lost 3 bases and the J gene lost 6 bases, with 15 bases spanning the gap. Germline V gene sequence: CDR1 SEHNR, CDR2 FQNEAQ (reference sequence). The CDR3 spells CASSLLTGESEQYF. Written as DNA, the CDR3 is TGTGCCAGCAGCTTGCTTACCGGAGAGAGCGAGCAGTACTTC.

The genes are TRBV10-3 and TRBJ2-2; 14 positions agree with TRBD2. The CDR3 sequence is 17 residues long. The trim removed 6 bases at V and 4 bases at J, leaving 7 bases unmatched. Per germline, CDR1 ENHRY and CDR2 SYGVKD. For the CDR3, the DNA is TGTGCCATCAGCTCGGGACTAGCGGGAGTTAGCACCGGGGAGCTGTTTTTT. The encoded protein is CAISSGLAGVSTGELFF.

The rearrangement links TRBV11-3 to TRBJ1-1; D unresolved. The V gene lost 5 bases and the J gene lost 3 bases, with 13 bases spanning the gap. The CDR3 has 14 amino acids. Germline V gene data show CDR1 as SGHNT and CDR2 as YENEEA. CDR3 sequence: CASSLRVRDTEAFF. Here the CDR3 DNA reads TGTGCCAGCAGCCTAAGGGTCCGGGACACTGAAGCTTTCTTT.

The genes are TRBV7-9 and TRBJ1-6, with D tentatively TRBD1 (5 bases). The germline V and J ends were trimmed by 3 bases and 10 bases, with 10 bases remaining between them. The CDR3 is 13 residues long. Per the germline V gene, CDR1 is SEHNR and CDR2 is FQNEAQ (reference sequence). The CDR3 here is CASSFRGASPLHF. CDR3 in DNA: TGTGCCAGCAGCTTTAGGGGTGCATCACCCCTCCACTTT.

The chain carries TRBV2 and TRBJ1-3, with D uncertain. V lost 5 bases to trimming and J lost 4 bases, with 12 bases between them. Germline V lookup: CDR1 SNHLY, CDR2 FYNNEI. CDR3 size: 14 residues. The DNA for the CDR3 is TGTGCCAGCAGTCCATCCTTGCCCGGAAACACCATATATTTT. Its protein is CASSPSLPGNTIYF.

The CDR3 DNA reads TGTGCCAGCTCAGCTCCGACGGGAGATGAGCAGTTCTTC. It translates to CASSAPTGDEQFF. V gene TRBV18 combines with J gene TRBJ2-1; maybe TRBD2 (6 bases). The V gene lost 5 bases and the J gene lost 8 bases, with 13 bases spanning the gap. The CDR3 has 13 residues. CDR1 is KGHSH, CDR2 LQKENI, per germline.

The chain recombines TRBV28 with TRBJ2-3; D gene ambiguous. V shed 10 bases and J shed 0 bases, with 8 bases lying between them. This CDR3 comprises 12 residues. The V gene's germline CDR1 is MDHEN and CDR2 SYDVKM. CDR3 amino acids: CAITESTDTQYF. Written as DNA, the CDR3 is TGTGCCATCACAGAAAGCACAGATACGCAGTATTTT. The full variable domain, in which reference TRBV28 and TRBJ2-3 provide the parts outside the CDR3, is DVKVTQSSRYLVKRTGEKVFLECVQDMDHENMFWYRQDPGLGLRLIYFSYDVKMKEKGDIPEGYSVSREKKERFSLILESASTNQTSMYLCAITESTDTQYFGPGTRLTVL.

J is TRBJ2-7 and V is TRBV5-6; weak D call: TRBD1 (6 bases). V lost 3 bases to trimming and J lost 7 bases, with 8 bases between them. Per germline, CDR1 SGHDT and CDR2 YYEEEE. The CDR3 runs 11 residues. The CDR3 loop reads CASSSGQEQYF. The CDR3 region has the DNA TGTGCCAGCAGCTCCGGACAGGAGCAGTACTTC.